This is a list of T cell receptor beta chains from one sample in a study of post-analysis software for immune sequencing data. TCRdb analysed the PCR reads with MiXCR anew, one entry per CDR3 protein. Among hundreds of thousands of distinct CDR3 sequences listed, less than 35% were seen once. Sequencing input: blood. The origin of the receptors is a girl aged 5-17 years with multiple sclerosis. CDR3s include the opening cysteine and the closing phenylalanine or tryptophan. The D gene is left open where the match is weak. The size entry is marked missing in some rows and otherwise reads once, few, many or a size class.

CATVDRAGHEQFF TGTGCCACCGTCGACAGGGCTGGCCATGAGCAGTTCTTC TRBV6-1 TRBD1 TRBJ2-1 few
CASSPMIQLDAYEQYF TGTGCCAGCAGTCCAATGATACAGCTTGACGCCTACGAGCAGTACTTC TRBV6-2/TRBV6-3 NA TRBJ2-7 NA
CASSLEGRPVDTQYF TGCGCCAGCAGCTTGGAGGGCCGACCCGTTGATACGCAGTATTTT TRBV5-1 NA TRBJ2-3 NA
CATSDLWGGEQYF TGTGCCACCAGTGATTTATGGGGAGGCGAGCAGTACTTC TRBV24-1 NA TRBJ2-7 many
CASSLLTGYTEAFF TGCGCCAGCAGCTTGCTGACAGGGTACACTGAAGCTTTCTTT TRBV5-1 TRBD1 TRBJ1-1 few
CASSLANSGSPLHF TGTGCCAGCAGCTTAGCTAATAGTGGATCACCCCTCCACTTT TRBV7-9 NA TRBJ1-6 NA
CATSRGGDLDTQYF TGTGCCACCAGCAGAGGGGGGGATTTGGATACGCAGTATTTT TRBV15 NA TRBJ2-3 NA
CASSSSSGGGTASTDTQYF TGTGCCAGCAGCTCCTCTTCCGGGGGGGGGACAGCTAGCACAGATACGCAGTATTTT TRBV7-2 NA TRBJ2-3 few
CASSLVGAGTGSGYTF TGTGCCAGCAGCTTAGTAGGGGCCGGGACAGGGAGTGGCTACACCTTC TRBV7-2 TRBD1 TRBJ1-2 many
CASSLSGTINSPLHF TGTGCCAGCAGTTTATCCGGGACTATCAATTCACCCCTCCACTTT TRBV27 NA TRBJ1-6 NA
CASSPTSHREQYF TGTGCCAGCAGCCCAACTAGCCACCGCGAGCAGTACTTC TRBV7-9 NA TRBJ2-7 NA
CASSYRGAPRGYTF TGTGCCAGCAGTTACCGGGGGGCGCCCCGGGGCTACACCTTC TRBV6-2/TRBV6-3 NA TRBJ1-2 few
CATSVAGATDEQFF TGTGCCACCAGTGTCGCTGGGGCGACTGATGAGCAGTTCTTC TRBV24-1 NA TRBJ2-1 NA
CSAVGTGGYEQYF TGCAGCGCCGTCGGGACAGGGGGTTACGAGCAGTACTTC TRBV29-1 TRBD1 TRBJ2-7 NA
CASSPGGEAYGYTF TGTGCCAGCAGCCCTGGTGGGGAGGCATATGGCTACACCTTC TRBV12-3/TRBV12-4 NA TRBJ1-2 NA
CASSMSPSFYNEQFF TGTGCCAGCAGTATGAGCCCTTCCTTCTACAATGAGCAGTTCTTC TRBV6-6 NA TRBJ2-1 few
CATSRGAGTTDTQYF TGTGCCACCAGCAGAGGGGCGGGAACCACAGATACGCAGTATTTT TRBV15 NA TRBJ2-3 few